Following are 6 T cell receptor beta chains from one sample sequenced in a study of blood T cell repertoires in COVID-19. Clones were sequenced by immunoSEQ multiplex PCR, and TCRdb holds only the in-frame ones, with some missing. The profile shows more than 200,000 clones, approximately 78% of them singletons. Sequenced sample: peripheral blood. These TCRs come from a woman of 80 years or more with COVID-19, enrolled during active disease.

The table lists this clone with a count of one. The CDR3 region is CASSVEGTSRYTDTQYF. As DNA, the CDR3 is TGTGCCAGCAGCGTAGAGGGAACTAGCCGCTACACAGATACGCAGTATTTT. The rearrangement uses TRBV9 and TRBJ2-3; a weak D match, TRBD2 (6 bases). Per the germline V gene, CDR1 is SGDLS and CDR2 is YYNGEE. Trimming removed 0 bases from V and 2 bases from J, with 16 bases in between. The CDR3 is 17 residues long.

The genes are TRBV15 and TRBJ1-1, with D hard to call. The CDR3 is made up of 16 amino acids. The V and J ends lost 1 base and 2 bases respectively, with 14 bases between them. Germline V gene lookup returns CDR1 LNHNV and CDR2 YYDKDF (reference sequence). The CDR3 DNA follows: TGTGCCACCAGCAGAGTCGGCCCCCGGGAAAACACTGAAGCTTTCTTT. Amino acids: CATSRVGPRENTEAFF.

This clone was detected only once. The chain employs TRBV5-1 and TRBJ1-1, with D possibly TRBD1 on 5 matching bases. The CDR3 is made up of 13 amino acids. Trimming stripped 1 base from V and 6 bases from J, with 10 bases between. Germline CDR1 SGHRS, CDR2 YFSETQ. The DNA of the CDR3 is TGCGCCAGCAGCTTGTTAGGGGAAGCTGAAGCTTTCTTT. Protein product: CASSLLGEAEAFF. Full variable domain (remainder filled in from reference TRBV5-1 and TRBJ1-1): KAGVTQTPRYLIKTRGQQVTLSCSPISGHRSVSWYQQTPGQGLQFLFEYFSETQRNKGNFPGRFSGRQFSNSRSEMNVSTLELGDSALYLCASSLLGEAEAFFGQGTRLTVV.

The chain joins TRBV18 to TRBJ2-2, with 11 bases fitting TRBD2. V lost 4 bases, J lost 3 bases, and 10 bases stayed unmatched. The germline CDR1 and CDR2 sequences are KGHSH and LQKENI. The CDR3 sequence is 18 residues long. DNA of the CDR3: TGTGCCAGCTCACGGGCCGGGACTAGCGGACGGCACACCGGGGAGCTGTTTTTT. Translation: CASSRAGTSGRHTGELFF.

CDR3 in amino acids: CASSQGTGGITEAFF. The CDR3 DNA sequence: TGTGCCAGCAGCCAAGGGACGGGAGGGATCACTGAAGCTTTCTTT. The chain recombines TRBV7-6 with TRBJ1-1, with a possible D match to TRBD1 (5 bases). V was pared by 5 bases and J by 4 bases, with 17 bases between. The CDR3 loop spans 15 amino acids. Germline CDR1 SGHVS, CDR2 FNYEAQ.

CDR3 bases: TGCAGCGCCCTAGAGGGTAGCGGGGGTCGCTCCTACAATGAGCAGTTCTTC. It translates to CSALEGSGGRSYNEQFF. The V and J genes are TRBV29-1 and TRBJ2-1, with 9 bases matching TRBD2. The germline CDR1 and CDR2 sequences are SQVTM and ANQGSEA. The CDR3 totals 17 residues. The V and J ends lost 7 bases and 0 bases, in that order; junction bases with no gene match: 13.